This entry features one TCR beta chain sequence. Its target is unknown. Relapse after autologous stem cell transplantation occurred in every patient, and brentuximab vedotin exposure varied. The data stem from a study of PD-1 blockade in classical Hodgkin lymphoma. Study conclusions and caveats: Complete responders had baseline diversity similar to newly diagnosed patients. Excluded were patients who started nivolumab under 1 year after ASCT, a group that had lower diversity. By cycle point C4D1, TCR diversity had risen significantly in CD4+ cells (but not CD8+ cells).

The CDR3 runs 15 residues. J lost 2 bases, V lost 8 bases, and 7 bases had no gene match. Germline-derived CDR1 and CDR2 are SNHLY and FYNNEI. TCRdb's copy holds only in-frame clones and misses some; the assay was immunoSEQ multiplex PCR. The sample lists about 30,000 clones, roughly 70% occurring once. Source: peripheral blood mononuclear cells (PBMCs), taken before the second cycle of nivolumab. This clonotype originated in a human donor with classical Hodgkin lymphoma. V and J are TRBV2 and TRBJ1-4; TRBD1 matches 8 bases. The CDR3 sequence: CASGQGSVTNEKLFF. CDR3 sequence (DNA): TGTGCCAGCGGACAGGGTTCAGTTACTAATGAAAAACTGTTTTTT.